This T cell receptor (beta chain) derives from a study of spatial heterogeneity in lung cancer. Germline V lookup: CDR1 ENHRY, CDR2 SYGVKD. This CDR3 has 16 amino acids. The ends were cut back, 3 bases at V and 2 bases at J, with 14 bases in the middle. TCRdb passed the 5' RACE reads through MiXCR, listing each CDR3 protein once. The data show around 48,000 distinct CDR3 sequences, approximately 5% seen once. Time point of the sample: sample taken at primary tumor resection. Tumor, nontumor lung or frozen PBMC supplied whole RNA that was sequenced unsorted. This chain connects TRBV10-3 to TRBJ1-5; no clear D. The origin of this receptor is a male donor with early-stage non-small cell lung cancer. This sample comprised PBMCs, obtained at surgery. CDR3 loop: CAISDPDRARNQPQHF. The CDR3 nucleotides are TGTGCCATCAGTGACCCCGATAGGGCCCGCAATCAGCCCCAGCATTTT.